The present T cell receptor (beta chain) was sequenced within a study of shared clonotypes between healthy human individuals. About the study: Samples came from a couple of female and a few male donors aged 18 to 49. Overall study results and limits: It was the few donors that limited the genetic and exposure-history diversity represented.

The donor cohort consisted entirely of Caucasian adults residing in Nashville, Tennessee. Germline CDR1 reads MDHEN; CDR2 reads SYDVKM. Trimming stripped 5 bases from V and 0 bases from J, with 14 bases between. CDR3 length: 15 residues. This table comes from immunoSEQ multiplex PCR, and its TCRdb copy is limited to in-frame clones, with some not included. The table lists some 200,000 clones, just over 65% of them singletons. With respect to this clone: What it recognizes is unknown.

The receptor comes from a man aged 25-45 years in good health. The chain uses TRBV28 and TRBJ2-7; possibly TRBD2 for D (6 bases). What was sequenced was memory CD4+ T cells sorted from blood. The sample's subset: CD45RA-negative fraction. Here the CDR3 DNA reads TGTGCCAGCAGTCCTCTGGAGGGTATCTCCTACGAGCAGTACTTC. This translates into CASSPLEGISYEQYF.